One sample yielded the 17 T cell receptor beta chains listed below, sequenced in a study of blood T cell repertoires in COVID-19. Here immunoSEQ multiplex PCR was the method, and the copy in TCRdb shows in-frame clones only, minus some. Of some 240,000 clones listed, about 79% are singletons. The sample consisted of peripheral blood. Receptors originate from a woman aged 40 to 49 who had recovered from COVID-19.

This rearrangement joins TRBV7-2 to TRBJ1-2, with 7 bases aligning to TRBD1. Losses at the gene ends were 1 base for V and 5 bases for J; bases not matched to a gene: 10. This CDR3 contains 16 residues. From germline, CDR1 is SGHTA and CDR2 FQGNSA. The CDR3 DNA reads as TGTGCCAGCAGCTTAGGGGGGGACAGCAGGTTATATGGCTACACCTTC. Amino acid sequence: CASSLGGDSRLYGYTF.

This rearrangement joins TRBV7-6 to TRBJ2-3; D perhaps matches TRBD1 (6 bases). The CDR3 length is 16 residues. In germline, CDR1 is SGHVS, CDR2 FNYEAQ. V was cut by 5 bases and J by 2 bases, with 17 bases left in between. CDR3 DNA: TGTGCCAGCAGCCTAGGGTTAGGACAGAACACAGATACGCAGTATTTT. Translation gives CASSLGLGQNTDTQYF.

The chain employs TRBV21-1 and TRBJ1-4. TRBV21-1 is designated a pseudogene. This CDR3 comprises 16 residues. This CDR3 is CASSKGSRTIGEKLFF. CDR3 nucleotide sequence: TGTGCCAGCAGCAAGGGATCGAGGACTATAGGTGAAAAACTGTTTTTT.

The chain is built from TRBV5-1 and TRBJ1-2, with 7 bases lining up with TRBD1. There are 13 residues in the CDR3. Looked up from germline, CDR1 is SGHRS and CDR2 is YFSETQ. The V segment lost 4 bases and the J segment 8 bases; nucleotides outside the gene matches: 8. DNA of the CDR3: TGCGCCAGCAGCGCCGACAGGGCGAGAGGCTACACCTTC. Translation gives CASSADRARGYTF.

This chain links TRBV13 with TRBJ2-1, with 15 bases lining up with TRBD2. The germline gives CDR1 PRHDT, CDR2 FYEKMQ (reference sequence). This CDR3 comprises 17 residues. Losses at the gene ends were 5 bases for V and 2 bases for J; bases not matched to a gene: 4. CDR3 protein: CASSQGLAGGPYNEQFF. CDR3 nucleotide sequence: TGTGCCAGCAGCCAAGGACTAGCGGGGGGGCCCTACAATGAGCAGTTCTTC.

This chain joins TRBV19 and TRBJ2-1; 9 bases are a match to TRBD2. From germline, CDR1 is LNHDA and CDR2 SQIVND (reference sequence). CDR3 length equals 17 residues. The ends lost 7 bases at V and 3 bases at J; junction bases unmatched: 13. CDR3 bases: TGTGCCAGTACCTCAGGCGGGGGGGGGAAAATCTACAATGAGCAGTTCTTC. This translates into CASTSGGGGKIYNEQFF. The whole variable domain, filled in from reference TRBV19 and TRBJ2-1, reads DGGITQSPKYLFRKEGQNVTLSCEQNLNHDAMYWYRQDPGQGLRLIYYSQIVNDFQKGDIAEGYSVSREKKESFPLTVTSAQKNPTAFYLCASTSGGGGKIYNEQFFGPGTRLTVL.

The genes are TRBV2 and TRBJ2-3; D might be TRBD2 (6 bases). V was cut by 10 bases and J by 2 bases, with 22 bases left in between. The germline V gene encodes CDR1 SNHLY and CDR2 FYNNEI. The CDR3 extends over 16 amino acids. The CDR3 is CATIRQGGVNTDTQYF. The DNA for the CDR3 is TGTGCCACCATTCGTCAGGGCGGGGTAAACACAGATACGCAGTATTTT.

The chain uses TRBV11-2 and TRBJ2-3; tentative D call: TRBD2 (5 bases). Germline CDR1 SGHAT, CDR2 FQNNGV. CDR3 length equals 18 residues. V lost 4 bases, J lost 2 bases, and 22 bases lay in between. CDR3 residues: CASSSMGKSAGHTDTQYF. The CDR3 DNA sequence: TGTGCCAGCAGCTCGATGGGGAAAAGCGCGGGCCACACAGATACGCAGTATTTT. Full variable domain (remainder filled in from reference TRBV11-2 and TRBJ2-3): EAGVAQSPRYKIIEKRQSVAFWCNPISGHATLYWYQQILGQGPKLLIQFQNNGVVDDSQLPKDRFSAERLKGVDSTLKIQPAKLEDSAVYLCASSSMGKSAGHTDTQYFGPGTRLTVL.

This clone has only a few counts. V gene TRBV5-6 combines with J gene TRBJ1-2; D is ambiguous. Germline lookup yields CDR1 SGHDT and CDR2 YYEEEE. The CDR3 is 15 residues long. Between the trimmed V and J ends, which lost 4 bases and 8 bases, there was a span of 21 bases. The CDR3, as DNA: TGTGCCAGCAGCGGGAGGCGGGGATCACTAGGGGGCTACACCTTC. It encodes CASSGRRGSLGGYTF.

The chain employs TRBV10-1 and TRBJ2-7; 9 nucleotides agree with TRBD1. The trim removed 4 bases at V and 4 bases at J, leaving 8 bases unmatched. Germline V gives CDR1 WNHNN, CDR2 SYGVQD (reference sequence). This CDR3 comprises 15 residues. CDR3 loop: CASSGSGTGTYEQYF. In nucleotides, the CDR3 is TGCGCCAGCAGTGGTTCCGGGACAGGGACATACGAGCAGTACTTC.

V is TRBV7-8 and J is TRBJ1-5; 8 nucleotides line up with TRBD1. The trim removed 5 bases at V and 6 bases at J, leaving 6 bases unmatched. The CDR3 length is 14 residues. The germline V gene has CDR1 SGHVS and CDR2 FQNEAQ. CDR3 loop: CASSQTGESQPQHF. CDR3 nucleotides: TGTGCCAGCAGCCAGACAGGGGAAAGTCAGCCCCAGCATTTT.

This chain connects TRBV10-3 to TRBJ1-4, with 10 bases aligning to TRBD1. Trimming cost V 11 bases and J 6 bases; bases outside gene matches: 6. CDR3 size: 13 residues. Germline CDR1 is ENHRY and CDR2 is SYGVKD. CDR3 in amino acids: CAAAGTGDEKLFF. DNA for the CDR3: TGTGCCGCCGCCGGGACAGGGGATGAAAAACTGTTTTTT.

The chain has TRBV25-1 and TRBJ2-2, with TRBD2 matching over 9 bases. The CDR3 totals 17 residues. Germline V gives CDR1 MGHDK, CDR2 SYGVNS. V lost 2 bases, J lost 1 base, and 5 bases stayed unmatched. The CDR3 loop reads CASSELAGGMNTGELFF. The CDR3 DNA sequence: TGTGCCAGCAGTGAACTTGCGGGGGGGATGAACACCGGGGAGCTGTTTTTT.

In its sample, this clone was seen a few times. The V call is TRBV11-2, the J call TRBJ2-3, with 8 bases fitting TRBD2. Germline values: CDR1 SGHAT, CDR2 FQNNGV. V trimming: 1 base; J trimming: 2 bases; junction bases outside the gene matches: 8. CDR3 size: 17 residues. CDR3 region: CASSLAGGTRNTDTQYF. The CDR3 coding sequence is TGTGCCAGCAGCTTAGCGGGGGGGACACGAAACACAGATACGCAGTATTTT.

The gene calls are TRBV19 and TRBJ1-2; unclear D gene. The CDR3 spans 13 residues. Germline assignment: CDR1 LNHDA and CDR2 SQIVND (reference sequence). The CDR3: CVSSQAFNYGYTF. Written as DNA, the CDR3 is TGTGTAAGCTCGCAGGCATTTAACTATGGCTACACCTTC.

The chain links TRBV7-9 to TRBJ2-2, with TRBD2 as a possible D gene (6 bases). V lost 5 bases and J lost 7, with 17 bases in between. There are 15 residues in the CDR3. Germline CDR1 is SEHNR and CDR2 is FQNEAQ (reference sequence). The CDR3 nucleotides are TGTGCCAGCAGCGCCGGGGGAGGTTTGATCGGGGAGCTGTTTTTT. Translated, it gives CASSAGGGLIGELFF. The variable domain in full, completed from reference TRBV7-9 and TRBJ2-2, reads DTGVSQNPRHKITKRGQNVTFRCDPISEHNRLYWYRQTLGQGPEFLTYFQNEAQLEKSRLLSDRFSAERPKGSFSTLEIQRTEQGDSAMYLCASSAGGGLIGELFFGEGSRLTVL.

A remark on this clone: At one end, the junction sequence differs from germline, possibly due to a read error. The chain recombines TRBV7-7 with TRBJ2-1, with D maybe TRBD2 (5 bases). Germline V gene lookup returns CDR1 SSHAT and CDR2 FNYEAQ (reference sequence). This CDR3 is built from 15 residues. CDR3 protein: CASSLGASSHNEQFF. The DNA of the CDR3 is TGTGCTAGCAGCTTAGGTGCTAGCTCCCACAATGAGCAGTTCTTC.